This entry lists 32 T cell receptor beta chains sequenced from one sample in a study of OX40 agonist ivuxolimab in advanced cancers. Sequenced by immunoSEQ multiplex PCR; TCRdb stores in-frame clones only, minus some. The sample yields 65,000 or so clones, approximately 82% seen once. The starting material was CD4+ or CD8+ T cells sorted from blood, obtained in a trial of the OX40 agonist ivuxolimab. These receptors originate from an adult with an advanced solid tumor such as melanoma, head and neck, liver or kidney cancer.

This clone was detected only a few times. The rearrangement joins TRBV6-1 to TRBJ1-2, with D tentatively TRBD1 (5 bases). CDR3 length equals 14 residues. V dropped 0 bases and J dropped 4 bases, with 9 bases sitting between them. Germline assignment: CDR1 MNHNS and CDR2 SASEGT. The CDR3 loop is CASSEARGIYGYTF. In nucleotides, the CDR3 is TGTGCCAGCAGTGAAGCAAGGGGAATCTATGGCTACACCTTC.

The rearrangement links TRBV18 to TRBJ1-2; D is unresolved. Germline CDR1 KGHSH, CDR2 LQKENI. V lost 0 bases to trimming and J lost 4 bases, with 9 bases between them. The CDR3 runs to 14 residues. As DNA, the CDR3 is TGTGCCAGCTCACCACCTTCGGGAGGCTATGGCTACACCTTC. This encodes CASSPPSGGYGYTF.

This clone was seen a handful of times. The chain uses TRBV19 and TRBJ2-1, with D unclear. V gave up 3 bases and J gave up 5 bases, with 11 bases separating them. This CDR3 spans 14 amino acids. The germline gives CDR1 LNHDA, CDR2 SQIVND (reference sequence). The CDR3 reads CASSMGQDHNEQFF. CDR3 DNA: TGTGCCAGTAGTATGGGCCAGGACCACAATGAGCAGTTCTTC.

The J gene is TRBJ1-4, the V gene TRBV30; TRBD1 is a possible D gene (6 bases). This CDR3 contains 13 residues. Germline loops: CDR1 GTSNPN, CDR2 SVGIG (reference sequence). The V end lost 0 bases, the J end lost 8 bases, and 10 bases lay between the germline ends. CDR3 residues: CAWSVKGGEKLFF. Here the CDR3 DNA reads TGTGCCTGGAGTGTGAAGGGGGGCGAAAAACTGTTTTTT.

This rearrangement joins TRBV18 to TRBJ2-3, with 12 bases that match TRBD2. From germline, CDR1 is KGHSH and CDR2 LQKENI. V gave up 5 bases and J gave up 4 bases; unmatched junction bases: 7. CDR3 length: 16 residues. The CDR3 sequence is CASSSLAGGPSDTQYF. CDR3 DNA: TGTGCCAGCTCAAGTCTAGCGGGAGGGCCTTCAGATACGCAGTATTTT.

This clone was seen only a few times. V gene TRBV29-1 combines with J gene TRBJ2-3; TRBD2 matches 10 bases. The CDR3 extends over 14 amino acids. Unmatched junction bases numbered 7, after V lost 7 bases and J lost 3 bases. Germline V lookup: CDR1 SQVTM, CDR2 ANQGSEA. CDR3 nucleotides: TGCAGCGCAAGCGGGAGGGCCGGAACAGATACGCAGTATTTT. It yields the protein CSASGRAGTDTQYF.

The rearrangement uses TRBV2 and TRBJ2-1; 11 bases are a match to TRBD2. The CDR3 runs to 15 residues. Germline values: CDR1 SNHLY, CDR2 FYNNEI. The V and J ends lost 6 bases and 2 bases, in that order; junction bases with no gene match: 3. The CDR3 reads CASRIAGGPYNEQFF. The CDR3 DNA sequence: TGTGCCAGCAGGATAGCGGGAGGGCCCTACAATGAGCAGTTCTTC.

The chain carries TRBV27 and TRBJ2-1, with a weak D call TRBD2 (5 bases). The V gene lost 4 bases and the J gene lost 11 bases, with 15 bases spanning the gap. The CDR3 spans 13 residues. CDR1 and CDR2 (germline): MNHEY, SMNVEV (reference sequence). The CDR3 here is CASSSRSAPKQFF. The CDR3 region has the DNA TGTGCCAGCAGTTCCCGTAGCGCCCCCAAGCAGTTCTTC.

This chain connects TRBV29-1 to TRBJ2-2, with D possibly TRBD1 on 6 matching bases. Germline loops: CDR1 SQVTM, CDR2 ANQGSEA. Trimming pared 4 bases from V and 7 bases from J, leaving 16 bases between. This CDR3 is built from 14 residues. The CDR3 sequence: CSVAVSGVVGELFF. CDR3 coding DNA: TGCAGCGTTGCCGTCTCAGGGGTCGTCGGGGAGCTGTTTTTT.

The chain joins TRBV19 to TRBJ1-2; tentative D call: TRBD1 (6 bases). Germline values: CDR1 LNHDA, CDR2 SQIVND (reference sequence). The CDR3 has 15 amino acids. V gave up 5 bases and J gave up 0 bases, with 13 bases separating them. CDR3 in amino acids: CASSFQQGTNYGYTF. CDR3 bases: TGTGCCAGTAGTTTCCAACAGGGAACTAACTATGGCTACACCTTC.

V is TRBV5-1 and J is TRBJ1-4; D might be TRBD1 (6 bases). This CDR3 is 14 amino acids long. The V gene's germline CDR1 is SGHRS and CDR2 YFSETQ. Trimming took off 0 bases at V and 8 bases at J, with 11 bases between the two ends. The CDR3 protein is CASSLGQEREKLFF. DNA of the CDR3: TGCGCCAGCAGCTTGGGACAGGAGAGAGAAAAACTGTTTTTT.

The chain employs TRBV5-1 and TRBJ2-7, with TRBD1 matching over 8 bases. This CDR3 spans 14 amino acids. CDR1 and CDR2 (germline): SGHRS, YFSETQ. V dropped 2 bases and J dropped 2; count of bases not matched to a gene: 3. The CDR3 DNA sequence: TGCGCCAGCAGCTTTGACAGGGGCCCCTACGAGCAGTACTTC. As protein: CASSFDRGPYEQYF.

The rearrangement joins TRBV7-2 to TRBJ2-7; D is undetermined. Trimming shortened V by 5 bases and J by 9 bases, and 20 bases separated the two germline ends. This CDR3 has 14 residues. Germline assignment: CDR1 SGHTA and CDR2 FQGNSA. The CDR3, as DNA: TGTGCCAGCAGCCCATCCCCCCTACGAGACGGGCAGTACTTC. Its translation is CASSPSPLRDGQYF.

The chain joins TRBV7-8 to TRBJ1-4; 8 bases fit TRBD1. Trimming at V came to 5 bases and at J to 8 bases, leaving 13 bases not matched to a gene. Germline V lookup: CDR1 SGHVS, CDR2 FQNEAQ. This CDR3 is 16 amino acids long. CDR3 region: CASSTTSGGAYEKLFF. CDR3 DNA sequence: TGTGCCAGCAGCACTACCTCAGGGGGCGCTTACGAAAAACTGTTTTTT.

The chain combines TRBV4-1 with TRBJ2-3; 9 positions agree with TRBD1. Germline V lookup: CDR1 MGHRA, CDR2 YSYEKL. The CDR3 has 18 residues. Trimming cost V 4 bases and J 6 bases; bases outside gene matches: 17. The CDR3: CASSRVAVTGGISDTQYF. DNA of the CDR3: TGCGCCAGCAGCCGAGTAGCTGTGACAGGGGGGATCTCGGATACGCAGTATTTT.

V usage is TRBV10-2 and J usage is TRBJ2-3, with a weak D call TRBD2 (6 bases). The germline gives CDR1 WSHSY, CDR2 SAAADI. V shed 5 bases and J shed 1 base, with 13 bases lying between them. The CDR3 length is 15 residues. In nucleotides, the CDR3 is TGCGCCAGCAGTCGGAGGGGTGGAGGCACAGATACGCAGTATTTT. Its translation is CASSRRGGGTDTQYF.

To note about this clone: Other DNA sequences within the sample encode an identical CDR3. The genes are TRBV6-5 and TRBJ1-5, with D maybe TRBD1 (6 bases). This CDR3 spans 15 amino acids. Trimming cost V 4 bases and J 2 bases, with 12 bases left between them. From germline, CDR1 is MNHEY and CDR2 SVGAGI. The CDR3 region has the DNA TGTGCCAGCAGTTTACTGGGGGGCGGCAATCAGCCCCAGCATTTT. Translation: CASSLLGGGNQPQHF.

The genes are TRBV11-3 and TRBJ1-2, with D uncertain. Per germline, CDR1 SGHNT and CDR2 YENEEA. Trimming stripped 5 bases from V and 6 bases from J, with 25 bases between. The CDR3 extends over 17 amino acids. CDR3 sequence: CASSPPLGQHNINGYTF. CDR3 bases: TGTGCCAGCAGCCCCCCCCTCGGGCAGCACAATATCAATGGCTACACCTTC.

The rearrangement uses TRBV19 and TRBJ1-5; 8 bases fit TRBD1. CDR3 length equals 15 residues. V was pared by 9 bases and J by 2 bases, with 9 bases of the junction left unmatched. Germline CDR1 reads LNHDA; CDR2 reads SQIVND (reference sequence). The CDR3 nucleotides read TGTGCCAGCAGCTCGACAGGGGCTGGCAATCAGCCCCAGCATTTT. This encodes CASSSTGAGNQPQHF.

The chain links TRBV7-2 to TRBJ2-3, with 9 bases lining up with TRBD1. The CDR3 spans 15 residues. The V gene end was trimmed by 5 bases and the J gene end by 2 bases; junction bases not matched to a gene: 5. The V gene's germline CDR1 is SGHTA and CDR2 FQGNSA. The CDR3 protein is CASSTGQGHTDTQYF. Written as DNA, the CDR3 is TGTGCCAGCAGCACGGGACAGGGTCACACAGATACGCAGTATTTT.

The rearrangement links TRBV7-9 to TRBJ1-1; 8 nucleotides match TRBD1. There are 15 residues in the CDR3. V was pared by 3 bases and J by 2 bases, with 5 bases of the junction left unmatched. Germline CDR1 SEHNR, CDR2 FQNEAQ (reference sequence). DNA of the CDR3: TGTGCCAGCAGCTTCTGGACAGGGACTAACACTGAAGCTTTCTTT. Its translation: CASSFWTGTNTEAFF. Using reference TRBV7-9 and TRBJ1-1 for the parts outside the CDR3, the full variable domain is DTGVSQNPRHKITKRGQNVTFRCDPISEHNRLYWYRQTLGQGPEFLTYFQNEAQLEKSRLLSDRFSAERPKGSFSTLEIQRTEQGDSAMYLCASSFWTGTNTEAFFGQGTRLTVV.

V and J are TRBV2 and TRBJ2-2; TRBD2 agrees at 13 bases. The germline gives CDR1 SNHLY, CDR2 FYNNEI. With 7 bases clipped from V and 0 bases from J, the junction kept 8 bases outside the gene matches. The length of the CDR3 is 18 residues. The CDR3 nucleotides are TGTGCCAGCACAGTGGGACTAGCGGGAACCTCGAACACCGGGGAGCTGTTTTTT. Its protein is CASTVGLAGTSNTGELFF.

The chain employs TRBV2 and TRBJ1-5, with D uncertain. Germline-derived CDR1 and CDR2 are SNHLY and FYNNEI. V was pared by 3 bases and J by 0 bases, with 6 bases between. CDR3 size: 14 residues. CDR3: CASSDSYSNQPQHF. CDR3 coding DNA: TGTGCCAGCAGTGATTCTTATAGCAATCAGCCCCAGCATTTT.

This clone was recorded once. The chain couples TRBV28 to TRBJ1-1; a weak D match, TRBD1 (5 bases). Germline V gene data show CDR1 as MDHEN and CDR2 as SYDVKM. This CDR3 comprises 15 residues. V shed 5 bases and J shed 0 bases, with 13 bases lying between them. The CDR3 DNA reads as TGTGCCAGCAGTAGGGGCGGGGGAATGAACACTGAAGCTTTCTTT. This gives the protein CASSRGGGMNTEAFF.

The chain combines TRBV25-1 with TRBJ2-7; 7 nucleotides match TRBD2. V trimming: 10 bases; J trimming: 1 base; junction bases outside the gene matches: 1. CDR1 and CDR2 (germline): MGHDK, SYGVNS. The length of the CDR3 is 11 residues. CDR3 coding DNA: TGTGCCACCGGGGGGTCCTACGAGCAGTACTTC. Translated, it gives CATGGSYEQYF.

This rearrangement joins TRBV10-3 to TRBJ1-1, with 9 bases fitting TRBD1. The CDR3 spans 16 residues. The V gene end was trimmed by 2 bases and the J gene end by 10 bases; junction bases not matched to a gene: 14. In germline, CDR1 is ENHRY, CDR2 SYGVKD. The chain's CDR3 is CAISETTGGDFHGAFF. The CDR3 coding sequence is TGTGCCATCAGTGAGACCACAGGGGGCGATTTTCATGGAGCTTTCTTT.

This clone came up a few times. The rearrangement uses TRBV5-8 and TRBJ1-1, with 7 bases aligning to TRBD1. The CDR3 spans 13 residues. Germline values: CDR1 SGHTS, CDR2 YDEGEE. J lost 4 bases, V lost 4 bases, and 4 bases had no gene match. The CDR3 coding sequence is TGTGCCAGCAGCACGAACAGGGGCACTGAAGCTTTCTTT. Residues: CASSTNRGTEAFF.

V usage is TRBV27 and J usage is TRBJ1-5, with D unresolved. Trimming left V 3 bases short and J 5 bases short, with 11 bases between. The CDR3 loop spans 14 amino acids. Germline lookup yields CDR1 MNHEY and CDR2 SMNVEV (reference sequence). CDR3 DNA sequence: TGTGCCAGCAGTTTGTTGGGTCAGGATCAGCCCCAGCATTTT. Encoded protein: CASSLLGQDQPQHF.

The rearrangement uses TRBV10-3 and TRBJ2-3, with D tentatively TRBD1 or TRBD2 (5 bases each). Germline V gene data show CDR1 as ENHRY and CDR2 as SYGVKD. V was clipped by 10 bases and J by 0 bases, with 14 bases between them. This CDR3 has 14 residues. The CDR3 loop is CATSGTPSTDTQYF. The CDR3, as DNA: TGTGCCACGTCAGGGACCCCTAGCACAGATACGCAGTATTTT.

There are a few counts of this clone. This chain links TRBV7-8 with TRBJ1-1, with a tentative D call TRBD1 (5 bases). V shed 1 base and J shed 2 bases, with 14 bases lying between them. The germline CDR1 and CDR2 sequences are SGHVS and FQNEAQ. The CDR3 is made up of 16 amino acids. The CDR3 DNA is TGTGCCAGCAGCTTAGGCCGGGGCCAACTCAACACTGAAGCTTTCTTT. It specifies CASSLGRGQLNTEAFF.

The V call is TRBV4-3, the J call TRBJ2-7; D is uncertain. V gave up 1 base and J gave up 0 bases, with 7 bases separating them. The CDR3 runs to 14 residues. The germline V gene has CDR1 LGHNA and CDR2 YSLEER. In DNA form, the CDR3 reads TGCGCCAGCAGCCAAGTTGGTTCCTCCTACGAGCAGTACTTC. The encoded protein is CASSQVGSSYEQYF.

The genes are TRBV5-5 and TRBJ1-6; 8 bases are shared with TRBD1. J lost 13 bases, V lost 4 bases, and 10 bases had no gene match. Germline assignment: CDR1 SGHKS and CDR2 YYEKEE (reference sequence). This CDR3 is 14 amino acids long. CDR3 DNA sequence: TGTGCCAGCAGCACTGAGTCAGGGGGCGCGCCCCTCCACTTT. It specifies CASSTESGGAPLHF.